One and the same sample provided the 9 T cell receptor beta chains below, sequenced in a study of graft-versus-host responses after intestinal transplantation. Data came from immunoSEQ multiplex PCR; TCRdb stores just in-frame clones and leaves some out. This sample has about 15,000 clones, with around a third found just once. The sample consisted of alloreactive CD4+ T cells from a mixed lymphocyte reaction culture, taken before intestinal transplant. Specified subset: CFSE-low proliferating T cells sorted from roughly six-day pre-transplant mixed lymphocyte reaction (GvH or HvG direction). All receptors derive from a human patient who received an intestinal transplant.

This clone came up a few times. The rearrangement links TRBV4-1 to TRBJ2-7; 13 positions agree with TRBD2. The CDR3 runs 18 residues. CDR1 is MGHRA, CDR2 YSYEKL, per germline. V was pared by 0 bases and J by 8 bases, with 13 bases of the junction left unmatched. The CDR3 reads CASSQDPLLAGGSGQQYF. CDR3 bases: TGCGCCAGCAGCCAAGATCCGTTACTAGCGGGAGGGAGTGGGCAGCAGTACTTC.

The chain combines TRBV30 with TRBJ1-1; D is possibly TRBD1 (6 bases). Germline V gives CDR1 GTSNPN, CDR2 SVGIG (reference sequence). There are 15 residues in the CDR3. V was trimmed by 4 bases and J by 3 bases, leaving 18 bases between them. DNA for the CDR3: TGTGCCTGGATTCCGGAGCGGGGGCTCGACACTGAAGCTTTCTTT. Its translation: CAWIPERGLDTEAFF.

This clone was seen a few times. V is TRBV2 and J is TRBJ1-5; D perhaps matches TRBD1 (6 bases). The length of the CDR3 is 15 residues. Looked up from germline, CDR1 is SNHLY and CDR2 is FYNNEI. Trimming removed 6 bases from V and 0 bases from J, with 12 bases in between. CDR3 in amino acids: CASRGAGYSNQPQHF. In DNA form, the CDR3 reads TGTGCCAGCAGGGGGGCAGGATATAGCAATCAGCCCCAGCATTTT.

This clone ranks as medium-sized. The chain is built from TRBV10-1 and TRBJ1-5, with a weak D call TRBD1 (5 bases). CDR3 size: 13 residues. V lost 3 bases to trimming and J lost 5 bases, with 8 bases between them. CDR1 WNHNN and CDR2 SYGVQD come from the germline V gene (reference sequence). The CDR3 DNA is TGCGCCAGCAGTGAACAGGCCCATCAGCCCCAGCATTTT. Residues: CASSEQAHQPQHF.

This clone was counted between two and nine times. The CDR3 protein is CASSLGLAGTYEQYF. CDR3 DNA sequence: TGTGCCAGCAGCTTAGGACTAGCGGGAACCTACGAGCAGTACTTC. The rearrangement joins TRBV5-4 to TRBJ2-7, with 12 bases matching TRBD2. There are 15 residues in the CDR3. V gave up 2 bases and J gave up 2 bases; unmatched junction bases: 2. Germline values: CDR1 SGHNT, CDR2 YYREEE (reference sequence).

This clone was counted only a few times. In nucleotides, the CDR3 is TGTGCCAGCCCGTTCCCTTACAGGATTCCGGACTATCAGCCCCAGCATTTT. Amino acids: CASPFPYRIPDYQPQHF. The chain carries TRBV7-7 and TRBJ1-5, with D possibly TRBD1 on 5 matching bases. The CDR3 loop spans 17 amino acids. Trimming left V 8 bases short and J 5 bases short, with 25 bases between. Germline CDR1 SSHAT, CDR2 FNYEAQ (reference sequence). The full variable domain, in which reference TRBV7-7 and TRBJ1-5 provide the parts outside the CDR3, is GAGVSQSPRYKVTKRGQDVTLRCDPISSHATLYWYQQALGQGPEFLTYFNYEAQPDKSGLPSDRFSAERPEGSISTLTIQRTEQRDSAMYRCASPFPYRIPDYQPQHFGDGTRLSIL.

This clone has a handful of counts. The V gene is TRBV14, the J gene TRBJ2-2; D is perhaps TRBD1 (5 bases). The V gene's germline CDR1 is SGHDN and CDR2 FVKESK. The CDR3 is made up of 14 amino acids. Trimming stripped 2 bases from V and 4 bases from J, with 8 bases between. The CDR3 nucleotides read TGTGCCAGCAGCCAACAGGGTGGCACCGGGGAGCTGTTTTTT. Translated: CASSQQGGTGELFF.

This chain connects TRBV27 to TRBJ2-7; D unresolved. The V gene's germline CDR1 is MNHEY and CDR2 SMNVEV (reference sequence). V lost 2 bases and J lost 4, with 12 bases in between. The CDR3 extends over 14 amino acids. The CDR3 nucleotides read TGTGCCAGCAGTTTAAAGGGAAGCAGGTACGAGCAGTACTTC. Its protein is CASSLKGSRYEQYF.

By proportion, this clone is medium-sized. This chain connects TRBV5-1 to TRBJ2-7; TRBD2 is a possible D gene (5 bases). The germline CDR1 and CDR2 sequences are SGHRS and YFSETQ. The length of the CDR3 is 13 residues. Trimming shortened V by 4 bases and J by 1 base, and 9 bases separated the two germline ends. The CDR3 DNA is TGCGCCAGCAGCCCTAGAGGGTCCTACGAGCAGTACTTC. It is translated as CASSPRGSYEQYF. The variable domain in full, completed from reference TRBV5-1 and TRBJ2-7, reads KAGVTQTPRYLIKTRGQQVTLSCSPISGHRSVSWYQQTPGQGLQFLFEYFSETQRNKGNFPGRFSGRQFSNSRSEMNVSTLELGDSALYLCASSPRGSYEQYFGPGTRLTVT.